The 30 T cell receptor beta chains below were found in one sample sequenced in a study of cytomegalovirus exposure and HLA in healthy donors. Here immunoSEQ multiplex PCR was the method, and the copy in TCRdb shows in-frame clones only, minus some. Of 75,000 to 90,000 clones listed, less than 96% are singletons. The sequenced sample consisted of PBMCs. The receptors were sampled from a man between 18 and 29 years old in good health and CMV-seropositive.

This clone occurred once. The chain's CDR3 is CASSQVGRGKGTEAFF. CDR3 coding DNA: TGCGCCAGCAGCCAAGTCGGTCGGGGAAAGGGCACTGAAGCTTTCTTT. The chain links TRBV4-1 to TRBJ1-1; D is ambiguous. The germline CDR1 and CDR2 sequences are MGHRA and YSYEKL. This CDR3 spans 16 amino acids. Trimming removed 1 base from V and 4 bases from J, with 16 bases in between.

CDR3: CASRWSSGGTGELFF. CDR3 bases: TGTGCCAGTAGATGGTCGAGCGGGGGCACCGGGGAGCTGTTTTTT. The chain joins TRBV19 to TRBJ2-2; TRBD2 matches at 8 bases. V lost 6 bases and J lost 4; bases outside the gene matches: 7. CDR1 LNHDA and CDR2 SQIVND come from the germline V gene (reference sequence). This CDR3 region has 15 residues.

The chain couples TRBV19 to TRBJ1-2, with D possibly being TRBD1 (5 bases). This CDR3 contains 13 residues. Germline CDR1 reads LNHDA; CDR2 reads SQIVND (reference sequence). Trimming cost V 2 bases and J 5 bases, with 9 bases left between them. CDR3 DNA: TGTGCCAGTAGTATAACACAGGAGTATGGCTACACCTTC. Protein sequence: CASSITQEYGYTF. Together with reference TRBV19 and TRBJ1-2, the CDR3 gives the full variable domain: DGGITQSPKYLFRKEGQNVTLSCEQNLNHDAMYWYRQDPGQGLRLIYYSQIVNDFQKGDIAEGYSVSREKKESFPLTVTSAQKNPTAFYLCASSITQEYGYTFGSGTRLTVV.

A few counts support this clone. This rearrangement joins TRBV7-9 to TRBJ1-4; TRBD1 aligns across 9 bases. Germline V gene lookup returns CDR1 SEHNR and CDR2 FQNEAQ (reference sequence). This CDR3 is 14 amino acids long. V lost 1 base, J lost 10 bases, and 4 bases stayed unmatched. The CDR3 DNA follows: TGTGCCAGCAGCTTAGACCTACAGGGGGCAAAACTGTTTTTT. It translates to CASSLDLQGAKLFF.

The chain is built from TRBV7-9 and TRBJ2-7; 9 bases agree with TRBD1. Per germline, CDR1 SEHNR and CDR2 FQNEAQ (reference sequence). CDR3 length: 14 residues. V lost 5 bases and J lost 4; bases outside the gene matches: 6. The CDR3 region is CASSHPTGGYEQYF. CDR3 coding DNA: TGTGCCAGCAGCCACCCGACAGGGGGATACGAGCAGTACTTC. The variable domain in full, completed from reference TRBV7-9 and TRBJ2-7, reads DTGVSQNPRHKITKRGQNVTFRCDPISEHNRLYWYRQTLGQGPEFLTYFQNEAQLEKSRLLSDRFSAERPKGSFSTLEIQRTEQGDSAMYLCASSHPTGGYEQYFGPGTRLTVT.

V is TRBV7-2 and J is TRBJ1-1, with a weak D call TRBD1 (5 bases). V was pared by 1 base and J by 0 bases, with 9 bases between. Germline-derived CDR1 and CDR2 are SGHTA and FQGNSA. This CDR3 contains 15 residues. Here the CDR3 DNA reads TGTGCCAGCAGCTTAGGGCGGGGGTTGAACACTGAAGCTTTCTTT. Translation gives CASSLGRGLNTEAFF.

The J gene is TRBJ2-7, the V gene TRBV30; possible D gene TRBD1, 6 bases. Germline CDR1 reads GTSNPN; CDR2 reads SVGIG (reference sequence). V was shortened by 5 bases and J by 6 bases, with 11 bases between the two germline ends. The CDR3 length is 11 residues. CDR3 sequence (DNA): TGTGCCTGGGGAACAGGGACCGAGCAGTACTTC. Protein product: CAWGTGTEQYF.

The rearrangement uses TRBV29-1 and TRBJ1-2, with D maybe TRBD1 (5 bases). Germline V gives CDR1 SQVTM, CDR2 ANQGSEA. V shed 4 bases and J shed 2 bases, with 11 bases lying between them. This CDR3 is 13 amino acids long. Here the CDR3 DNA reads TGCAGCGTTGGGGGACGGGAGAACTATGGCTACACCTTC. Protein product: CSVGGRENYGYTF.

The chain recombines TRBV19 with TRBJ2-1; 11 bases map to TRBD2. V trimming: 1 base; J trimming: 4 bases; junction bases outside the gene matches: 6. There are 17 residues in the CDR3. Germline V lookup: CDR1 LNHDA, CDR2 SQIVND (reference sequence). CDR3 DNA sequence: TGTGCCAGTAGTATAGGTCGGACTAGCGGGCATTACAATGAGCAGTTCTTC. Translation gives CASSIGRTSGHYNEQFF.

In DNA form, the CDR3 reads TGTGCCAGCAGTGAGCAACAGGGGGTCGGCGGCTACACCTTC. As protein: CASSEQQGVGGYTF. V is TRBV6-1 and J is TRBJ1-2; 8 positions match TRBD1. Trimming removed 3 bases from V and 8 bases from J; junction bases left unmatched: 8. The germline V gene encodes CDR1 MNHNS and CDR2 SASEGT. There are 14 residues in the CDR3.

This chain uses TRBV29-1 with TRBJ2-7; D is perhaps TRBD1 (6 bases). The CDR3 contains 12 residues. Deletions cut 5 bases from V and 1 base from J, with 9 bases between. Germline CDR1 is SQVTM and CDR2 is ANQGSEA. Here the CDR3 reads CSVKTGSYEQYF. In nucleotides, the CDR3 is TGCAGCGTTAAAACAGGGTCCTACGAGCAGTACTTC.

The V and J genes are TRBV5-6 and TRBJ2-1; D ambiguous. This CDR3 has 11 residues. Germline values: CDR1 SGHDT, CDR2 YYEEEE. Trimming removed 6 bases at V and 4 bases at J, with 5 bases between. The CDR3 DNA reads TGTGCCAGCACCCAGTACAATGAGCAGTTCTTC. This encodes CASTQYNEQFF.

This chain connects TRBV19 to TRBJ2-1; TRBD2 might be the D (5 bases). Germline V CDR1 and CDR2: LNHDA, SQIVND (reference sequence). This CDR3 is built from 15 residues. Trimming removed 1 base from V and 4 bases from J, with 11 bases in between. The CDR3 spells CASSIGNSAYNEQFF. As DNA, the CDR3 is TGTGCCAGTAGTATAGGAAATAGCGCGTACAATGAGCAGTTCTTC.

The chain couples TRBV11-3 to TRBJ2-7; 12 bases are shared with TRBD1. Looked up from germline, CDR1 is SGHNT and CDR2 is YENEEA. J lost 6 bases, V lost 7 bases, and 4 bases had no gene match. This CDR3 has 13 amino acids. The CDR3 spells CASKGTGGVEQYF. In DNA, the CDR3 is TGTGCCAGCAAGGGGACAGGGGGCGTCGAGCAGTACTTC.

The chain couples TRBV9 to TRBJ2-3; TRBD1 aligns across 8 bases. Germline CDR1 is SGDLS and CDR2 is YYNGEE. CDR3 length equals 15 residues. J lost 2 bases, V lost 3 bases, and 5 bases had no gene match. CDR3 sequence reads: CASSGRQGFTDTQYF. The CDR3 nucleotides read TGTGCCAGCAGCGGGAGACAGGGGTTCACAGATACGCAGTATTTT. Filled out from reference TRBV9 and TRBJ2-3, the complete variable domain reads DSGVTQTPKHLITATGQRVTLRCSPRSGDLSVYWYQQSLDQGLQFLIQYYNGEERAKGNILERFSAQQFPDLHSELNLSSLELGDSALYFCASSGRQGFTDTQYFGPGTRLTVL.

CDR3 sequence (DNA): TGTGCCAGCAGTCCTATTTGGTCGGGAGGCACAGATACGCAGTATTTT. It specifies CASSPIWSGGTDTQYF. The V gene is TRBV6-6, the J gene TRBJ2-3; weak D call: TRBD2 (6 bases). The CDR3 extends over 16 amino acids. Trimming pared 5 bases from V and 1 base from J, leaving 16 bases between. Germline values: CDR1 MNHNY, CDR2 SVGAGI (reference sequence).

CDR3 nucleotides: TGTGCCAGCAGCTTACGGGATGAGCAGTTCTTC. Its translation is CASSLRDEQFF. V usage is TRBV11-2 and J usage is TRBJ2-1, with no clear D. This CDR3 is 11 amino acids long. Germline loops: CDR1 SGHAT, CDR2 FQNNGV. V shed 2 bases and J shed 8 bases, with 4 bases lying between them.

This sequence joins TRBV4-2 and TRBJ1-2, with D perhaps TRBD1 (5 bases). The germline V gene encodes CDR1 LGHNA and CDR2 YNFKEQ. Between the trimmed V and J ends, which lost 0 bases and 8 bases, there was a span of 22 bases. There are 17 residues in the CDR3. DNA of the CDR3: TGTGCCAGCAGCCAAGATTTTATGGGGCGCTCTCCGGACGGCTACACCTTC. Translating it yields CASSQDFMGRSPDGYTF.

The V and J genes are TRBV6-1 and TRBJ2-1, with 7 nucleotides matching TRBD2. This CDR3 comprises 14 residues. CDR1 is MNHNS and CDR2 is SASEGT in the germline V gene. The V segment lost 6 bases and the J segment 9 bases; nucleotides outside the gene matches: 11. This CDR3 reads CASRGGPAGGEQFF. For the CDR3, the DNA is TGTGCCAGCAGGGGAGGGCCAGCCGGTGGTGAGCAGTTCTTC.

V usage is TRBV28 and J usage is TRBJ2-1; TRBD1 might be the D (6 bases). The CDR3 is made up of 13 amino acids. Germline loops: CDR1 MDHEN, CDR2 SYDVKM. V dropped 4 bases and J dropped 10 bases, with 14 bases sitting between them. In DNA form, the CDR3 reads TGTGCCAGCAGTTCGGAACAGGGTGGGGAGCAGTTCTTC. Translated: CASSSEQGGEQFF.

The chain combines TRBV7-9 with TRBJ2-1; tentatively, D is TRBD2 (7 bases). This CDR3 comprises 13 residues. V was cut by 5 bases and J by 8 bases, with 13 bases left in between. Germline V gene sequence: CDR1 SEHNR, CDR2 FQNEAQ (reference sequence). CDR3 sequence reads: CASSALGGHEQFF. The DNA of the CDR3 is TGTGCCAGCAGCGCATTGGGGGGGCATGAGCAGTTCTTC. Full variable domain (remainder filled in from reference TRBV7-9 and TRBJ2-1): DTGVSQNPRHKITKRGQNVTFRCDPISEHNRLYWYRQTLGQGPEFLTYFQNEAQLEKSRLLSDRFSAERPKGSFSTLEIQRTEQGDSAMYLCASSALGGHEQFFGPGTRLTVL.

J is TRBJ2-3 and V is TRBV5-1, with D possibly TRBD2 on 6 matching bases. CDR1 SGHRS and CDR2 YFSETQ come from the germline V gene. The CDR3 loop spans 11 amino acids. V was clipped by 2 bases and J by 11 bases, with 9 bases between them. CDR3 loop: CASSFGGKQYF. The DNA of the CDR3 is TGCGCCAGCAGCTTCGGAGGGAAGCAGTATTTT.

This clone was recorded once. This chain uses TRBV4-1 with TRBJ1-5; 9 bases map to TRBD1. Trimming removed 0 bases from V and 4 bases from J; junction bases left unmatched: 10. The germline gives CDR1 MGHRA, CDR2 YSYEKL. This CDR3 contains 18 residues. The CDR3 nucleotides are TGCGCCAGCAGCCAAGATCTAGGGACAGGGTCGGGGAATCAGCCCCAGCATTTT. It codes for CASSQDLGTGSGNQPQHF.

CDR3 amino acids: CASSSPRDRAGANVLTF. CDR3 nucleotide sequence: TGTGCCAGCAGTTCACCCCGCGACAGGGCTGGGGCCAACGTCCTGACTTTC. V usage is TRBV28 and J usage is TRBJ2-6; 7 positions match TRBD1. V trimming: 4 bases; J trimming: 2 bases; junction bases outside the gene matches: 8. The CDR3 covers 17 residues. The germline gives CDR1 MDHEN, CDR2 SYDVKM.

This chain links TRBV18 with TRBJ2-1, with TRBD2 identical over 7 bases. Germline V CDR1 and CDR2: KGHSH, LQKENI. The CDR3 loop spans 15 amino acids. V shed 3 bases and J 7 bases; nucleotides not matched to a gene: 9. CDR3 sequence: CASSPDETSLNEQFF. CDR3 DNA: TGTGCCAGCTCACCTGACGAGACTAGCCTTAATGAGCAGTTCTTC.

The CDR3 protein is CASSLGLAEFSDEQFF. CDR3 coding DNA: TGCGCCAGCAGCTTGGGACTAGCGGAATTTTCGGATGAGCAGTTCTTC. V and J are TRBV5-1 and TRBJ2-1; 9 bases fit TRBD2. Germline V gene lookup returns CDR1 SGHRS and CDR2 YFSETQ. Trimming cost V 0 bases and J 8 bases; bases outside gene matches: 9. The CDR3 extends over 16 amino acids.

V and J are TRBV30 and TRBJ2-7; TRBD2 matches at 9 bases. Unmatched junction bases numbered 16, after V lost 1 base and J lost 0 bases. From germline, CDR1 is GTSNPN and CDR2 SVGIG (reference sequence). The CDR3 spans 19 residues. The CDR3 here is CAWSALAGLRKGISYEQYF. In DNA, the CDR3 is TGTGCCTGGAGTGCTCTAGCGGGACTCAGGAAGGGAATCTCCTACGAGCAGTACTTC. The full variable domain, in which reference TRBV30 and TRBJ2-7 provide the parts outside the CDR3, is SQTIHQWPATLVQPVGSPLSLECTVEGTSNPNLYWYRQAAGRGLQLLFYSVGIGQISSEVPQNLSASRPQDRQFILSSKKLLLSDSGFYLCAWSALAGLRKGISYEQYFGPGTRLTVT.

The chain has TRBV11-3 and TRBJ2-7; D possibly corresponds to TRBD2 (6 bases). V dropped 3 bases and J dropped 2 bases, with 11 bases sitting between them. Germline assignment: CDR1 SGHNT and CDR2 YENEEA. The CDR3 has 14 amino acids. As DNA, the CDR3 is TGTGCCAGCAGCTTTGGTAGCGGAGCCTACGAGCAGTACTTC. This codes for CASSFGSGAYEQYF.

The CDR3 is CSVEDRGSGNTIYF. CDR3 nucleotides: TGCAGCGTTGAGGACAGGGGATCCGGAAACACCATATATTTT. The rearrangement uses TRBV29-1 and TRBJ1-3, with TRBD1 identical over 9 bases. Unmatched junction bases numbered 4, after V lost 3 bases and J lost 4 bases. CDR1 and CDR2 from the germline V gene are SQVTM and ANQGSEA. This CDR3 region has 14 residues.

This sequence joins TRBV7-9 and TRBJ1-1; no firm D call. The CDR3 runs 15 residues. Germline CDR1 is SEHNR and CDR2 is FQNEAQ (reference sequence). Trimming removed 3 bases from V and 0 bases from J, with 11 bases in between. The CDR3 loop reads CASSFGTELNTEAFF. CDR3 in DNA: TGTGCCAGCAGCTTCGGAACAGAATTGAACACTGAAGCTTTCTTT.